What follows are 9 T cell receptor beta chains derived from one specimen sequenced in a study of shared clonotypes between healthy human individuals. Only in-frame clones appear in the TCRdb table, and some are missing; sequencing was by immunoSEQ multiplex PCR. The data hold around 1 million clones, with about three quarters observed a single time. Sequenced input: memory CD4+ T cells sorted from blood. Indicated subset: CD45RA-negative fraction. The receptors derive from a man aged 18 to 35 in good health.

The genes are TRBV27 and TRBJ2-7, with D tentatively TRBD1 or TRBD2 (5 bases each). This CDR3 has 14 residues. The V and J ends lost 1 base and 3 bases respectively, with 10 bases between them. The germline V gene encodes CDR1 MNHEY and CDR2 SMNVEV (reference sequence). The CDR3 region is CASSLFGDRYEQYF. The DNA for the CDR3 is TGTGCCAGCAGTTTATTCGGGGACCGCTACGAGCAGTACTTC.

This chain uses TRBV20-1 with TRBJ2-7, with D unresolved. The CDR3 spans 11 residues. Trimming shortened V by 6 bases and J by 7 bases, and 13 bases separated the two germline ends. CDR1 is DFQATT, CDR2 SNEGSKA, per germline (reference sequence). The CDR3 DNA follows: TGCAGTGCCCCGTTCAAAAGGGAGCAGTACTTC. Translated, it gives CSAPFKREQYF.

A word on this clone: A much larger clonotype is one base distant, so this may be a read error. The same CDR3 can be traced to other DNA sequences in this sample. The rearrangement links TRBV18 to TRBJ2-5; unclear D gene. V was trimmed by 1 base and J by 4 bases, leaving 1 base between them. Germline V gives CDR1 KGHSH, CDR2 LQKENI. The CDR3 consists of 11 residues. CDR3 nucleotides: TGTGCCAGCTCACCACGAGAGACCCAGTACTTC. It is translated as CASSPRETQYF.

The chain uses TRBV6-1 and TRBJ1-1; 9 positions agree with TRBD1. This CDR3 spans 18 amino acids. The germline gives CDR1 MNHNS, CDR2 SASEGT. V shed 1 base, J shed 1 base, and the junction held 10 bases outside the gene matches. CDR3 nucleotides: TGTGCCAGCAGTGAAGGGGGACAGGGATTTTTCTGGAACACTGAAGCTTTCTTT. The encoded protein is CASSEGGQGFFWNTEAFF.

The V and J genes are TRBV4-1 and TRBJ2-3; TRBD1 might be the D (5 bases). This CDR3 spans 18 amino acids. Trimming removed 2 bases from V and 2 bases from J, with 20 bases in between. From germline, CDR1 is MGHRA and CDR2 YSYEKL. This CDR3 reads CASSQKLGPPQSTDTQYF. CDR3 in DNA: TGCGCCAGCAGCCAAAAGTTGGGGCCACCACAATCCACAGATACGCAGTATTTT.

This chain uses TRBV19 with TRBJ2-7; D unclear. CDR3 length: 14 amino acids. Per germline, CDR1 LNHDA and CDR2 SQIVND (reference sequence). V dropped 5 bases and J dropped 6 bases, with 17 bases sitting between them. In DNA, the CDR3 is TGTGCCAGTAGTCCCGGACGCGGTCTCTCCGAGCAGTACTTC. Residues: CASSPGRGLSEQYF.

The rearrangement joins TRBV6-6 to TRBJ2-7; D ambiguous. The V gene lost 8 bases and the J gene lost 0 bases, with 11 bases spanning the gap. Germline loops: CDR1 MNHNY, CDR2 SVGAGI (reference sequence). The CDR3 has 13 amino acids. The CDR3 DNA is TGTGCCAGCTCCTTGCCGAGCTCCTACGAGCAGTACTTC. Protein product: CASSLPSSYEQYF.

A single count supports this clone. The sample has other DNA sequences that encode this CDR3 too. The genes are TRBV5-1 and TRBJ2-7; D is tentatively TRBD1 or TRBD2 (5 bases each). This CDR3 contains 14 residues. Trimming pared 4 bases from V and 2 bases from J, leaving 13 bases between. Germline V gives CDR1 SGHRS, CDR2 YFSETQ. CDR3 DNA: TGCGCCAGCAGCAGGGGAGAGGGAGCCTACGAGCAGTACTTC. It translates to CASSRGEGAYEQYF.

This clone was detected a few times. This same CDR3 is encoded by further DNA sequences in the sample. This chain connects TRBV2 to TRBJ1-1; D ambiguous. Germline V gives CDR1 SNHLY, CDR2 FYNNEI. Trimming took 2 bases from V and 5 from J, leaving 9 bases between them. The CDR3 has 13 residues. This CDR3 reads CASSELGNTEAFF. The CDR3 DNA follows: TGTGCCAGCAGTGAACTGGGGAATACTGAAGCTTTCTTT.